This passage covers 20 T cell receptor beta chains from one sample sequenced in a study of T cell repertoires in cytomegalovirus infection. TCRdb used MiXCR to reprocess the reads, holding one entry per CDR3 protein. The sample includes around 300,000 distinct CDR3 sequences, 22% of them seen just once. No antigen has been assigned to these receptors. The source was cultured PBMCs, collected from culture after CMV antigen stimulation. The receptors stem from a human donor in good health (CMV status not recorded). Some clones in this sample may be carry-over from other donors' samples.

This chain links TRBV10-3 with TRBJ2-3; 16 bases are shared with TRBD2. This CDR3 contains 14 residues. CDR1 and CDR2 from the germline V gene are ENHRY and SYGVKD. The ends lost 8 bases at V and 7 bases at J; junction bases unmatched: 3. For the CDR3, the DNA is TGTGCCATCGGGACTAGCGGGAGGGCAAATACGCAGTATTTT. Amino acids: CAIGTSGRANTQYF.

This clonotype was observed a few times. The J gene is TRBJ2-5, the V gene TRBV18, with 7 bases matching TRBD2. Germline CDR1 reads KGHSH; CDR2 reads LQKENI. Germline trimming cut 6 bases from V and 1 base from J; bases unmatched to any gene: 5. The CDR3 length is 14 residues. In DNA form, the CDR3 reads TGTGCCAGCTCCCCAACTAGCGTCCAAGAGACCCAGTACTTC. Protein product: CASSPTSVQETQYF.

The genes are TRBV20-1 and TRBJ2-3; D is uncertain. Germline V gene sequence: CDR1 DFQATT, CDR2 SNEGSKA (reference sequence). Deletions cut 6 bases from V and 0 bases from J, with 19 bases between. This CDR3 has 16 residues. The CDR3 is CSARPSRPVSTDTQYF. For the CDR3, the DNA is TGCAGTGCCCGACCCTCTAGGCCGGTTAGCACAGATACGCAGTATTTT.

This chain connects TRBV12-3 or TRBV12-4 to TRBJ2-5; the D gene is possibly TRBD1 (6 bases). V lost 3 bases, J lost 7 bases, and 18 bases lay in between. This CDR3 has 15 residues. The CDR3 DNA follows: TGTGCCAGCAGTTTCGCGGACAGACCGCAGGGGACCCAGTACTTC. This gives the protein CASSFADRPQGTQYF.

This clonotype was seen more than once but under ten times. The chain links TRBV7-2 to TRBJ2-3; 10 nucleotides line up with TRBD2. Per the germline V gene, CDR1 is SGHTA and CDR2 is FQGNSA. The CDR3 totals 14 residues. J gave up 6 bases and V 5 bases, and 5 bases lay outside the gene matches. This CDR3 reads CASSLSGRGDTQYF. CDR3 DNA: TGTGCCAGCAGCCTGAGCGGGAGGGGGGATACGCAGTATTTT.

The rearrangement links TRBV4-2 to TRBJ2-4; 7 bases match TRBD2. Germline CDR1 LGHNA, CDR2 YNFKEQ. V lost 0 bases, J lost 4 bases, and 6 bases stayed unmatched. This CDR3 has 16 residues. CDR3 bases: TGTGCCAGCAGCCAAGATTGGGAGGGTTTTAAAAACATTCAGTACTTC. It is translated as CASSQDWEGFKNIQYF.

The rearrangement joins TRBV12-3 or TRBV12-4 to TRBJ1-1, with D unresolved. The CDR3 loop spans 14 amino acids. The V end was cut by 6 bases, the J end by 3 bases, with 14 bases between. This CDR3 reads CASRDFTSHTEAFF. In DNA form, the CDR3 reads TGTGCCAGCAGGGATTTTACGTCGCACACTGAAGCTTTCTTT.

This rearrangement joins TRBV14 to TRBJ2-7; tentatively, D is TRBD1 (6 bases). This CDR3 is 14 amino acids long. Trimming pared 0 bases from V and 3 bases from J, leaving 9 bases between. Germline-derived CDR1 and CDR2 are SGHDN and FVKESK. Here the CDR3 reads CASSQDPDSYEQYV. CDR3 sequence (DNA): TGTGCCAGCAGCCAAGATCCGGACAGCTACGAGCAGTACGTC.

This chain uses TRBV18 with TRBJ2-7; no firm D call. The V gene's germline CDR1 is KGHSH and CDR2 LQKENI. Trimming took off 0 bases at V and 4 bases at J, with 7 bases between the two ends. This CDR3 comprises 13 residues. The CDR3 here is CASSPPGRYEQYV. CDR3 coding DNA: TGTGCCAGCTCACCACCCGGAAGGTACGAGCAGTACGTC.

This clonotype was observed a handful of times. The genes are TRBV9 and TRBJ1-1, with no clear D. This CDR3 comprises 14 residues. V was shortened by 3 bases and J by 2 bases, with 11 bases between the two germline ends. Germline V gene lookup returns CDR1 SGDLS and CDR2 YYNGEE. The CDR3 nucleotides are TGTGCCAGCAGCGGCACCGGTCAAAACACTGAAGCTTTCTTT. Its translation is CASSGTGQNTEAFF.

This clonotype turned up a few times. The chain has TRBV28 and TRBJ1-1; D remains ambiguous. CDR1 MDHEN and CDR2 SYDVKM come from the germline V gene. With 6 bases removed from V and 3 bases from J, the gap between germline ends came to 14 bases. There are 14 residues in the CDR3. CDR3 sequence reads: CASRFPTEYTEAFF. The CDR3 nucleotides read TGTGCCAGCAGGTTTCCCACTGAATACACTGAAGCTTTCTTT.

This clonotype was counted a few times. Written as DNA, the CDR3 is TGTGCCAGCAGCGCCCTTGGGGGCGACCAATGGGATACGCAGTATTTT. Its protein product is CASSALGGDQWDTQYF. V and J are TRBV7-9 and TRBJ2-3; perhaps TRBD1 as D (6 bases). Trimming took off 5 bases at V and 6 bases at J, with 21 bases between the two ends. Germline loops: CDR1 SEHNR, CDR2 FQNEAQ (reference sequence). The CDR3 runs 16 residues.

The V call is TRBV10-3, the J call TRBJ2-1; 11 bases align to TRBD2. The CDR3 runs 15 residues. Germline V gene lookup returns CDR1 ENHRY and CDR2 SYGVKD. V was pared by 6 bases and J by 7 bases, with 8 bases of the junction left unmatched. CDR3 in amino acids: CAISVGLAVSNEQFF. The DNA for the CDR3 is TGTGCCATCAGCGTGGGACTAGCGGTTTCTAATGAGCAGTTCTTC.

The sample holds a few counts of this clonotype. This rearrangement joins TRBV12-3 or TRBV12-4 to TRBJ1-4; D gene uncertain. The ends were cut back, 3 bases at V and 1 base at J, with 6 bases in the middle. This CDR3 spans 14 amino acids. The CDR3: CASSFSGTNEKLFF. CDR3 bases: TGTGCCAGCAGTTTTTCAGGAACTAATGAAAAACTGTTTTTT.

This clonotype turned up a few times. J is TRBJ2-4 and V is TRBV20-1; 7 bases line up with TRBD2. The V gene end was trimmed by 6 bases and the J gene end by 9 bases; junction bases not matched to a gene: 17. Germline V gene data show CDR1 as DFQATT and CDR2 as SNEGSKA (reference sequence). This CDR3 is 15 amino acids long. In DNA form, the CDR3 reads TGCAGTGCCCATAAAACGGGGACTATGAGGGGCATTCAGTACTTC. Its translation is CSAHKTGTMRGIQYF.

The chain has TRBV6-2 or TRBV6-3 and TRBJ1-5; 9 bases align to TRBD1. V lost 5 bases to trimming and J lost 2 bases; unmatched junction nucleotides: 4. The CDR3 has 15 amino acids. Germline-derived CDR1 and CDR2 are MNHEY and SVGEGT. This chain's CDR3 is CASSRTGGGNQPQHF. For the CDR3, the DNA is TGTGCCAGCAGTCGTACAGGGGGCGGCAATCAGCCCCAGCATTTT.

The rearrangement joins TRBV10-2 to TRBJ2-7; 12 bases are shared with TRBD2. The CDR3 extends over 15 amino acids. V lost 7 bases, J lost 3 bases, and 7 bases stayed unmatched. The V gene's germline CDR1 is WSHSY and CDR2 SAAADI. CDR3 nucleotide sequence: TGCGCCAGCAAATTGGCTAGCGGGAGGGGCTACGAGCAGTACGTC. Translated, it gives CASKLASGRGYEQYV.

The table lists this clonotype with many counts. This chain connects TRBV7-8 to TRBJ1-5, with 11 nucleotides matching TRBD1. Germline CDR1 is SGHVS and CDR2 is FQNEAQ. CDR3 size: 14 residues. J lost 5 bases, V lost 5 bases, and 2 bases had no gene match. The DNA for the CDR3 is TGTGCCAGCAGCCGGGACAGGGGGGATCAGCCCCAGCATTTT. Protein sequence: CASSRDRGDQPQHF.

This clonotype has a handful of counts. The chain couples TRBV18 to TRBJ2-1; D is uncertain. The CDR3 runs to 16 residues. The germline V and J ends were trimmed by 5 bases and 0 bases, with 14 bases remaining between them. Germline-derived CDR1 and CDR2 are KGHSH and LQKENI. Here the CDR3 reads CASSFPVPGSYNEQFF. As DNA, the CDR3 is TGTGCCAGCTCATTTCCGGTCCCGGGCTCCTACAATGAGCAGTTCTTC.

The chain joins TRBV5-1 to TRBJ1-3; D not resolved. Germline V gene lookup returns CDR1 SGHRS and CDR2 YFSETQ. V lost 0 bases and J lost 0, with 7 bases in between. The CDR3 is 15 residues long. The CDR3 coding sequence is TGCGCCAGCAGCTTGGAACCTACCTCTGGAAACACCATATATTTT. Protein: CASSLEPTSGNTIYF.